Below, 28 T cell receptor beta chains from the same sample are listed, as sequenced in a study of T cell repertoires in cytomegalovirus infection. Using its own MiXCR run on the reads, TCRdb lists one record per CDR3 protein. The sample records 110,000 or so distinct CDR3 sequences, under 35% being singletons. No antigen has been identified for these receptors. This specimen consisted of CD8+ T cells from cultured PBMCs, obtained from culture after CMV antigen stimulation. These receptors came from a human donor in good health (CMV status not recorded). Some clones in this sample may be carry-over from other donors' samples.

The table lists this clonotype with a few counts. This chain links TRBV12-3 or TRBV12-4 with TRBJ2-5, with 8 bases fitting TRBD2. This CDR3 has 20 amino acids. After removal of 1 base from V and 2 bases from J, the junction contained 18 bases not matched to a gene. The CDR3 coding sequence is TGTGCCAGCAGTTTAGAACGTCCCCGACTTTATAGCGGGGTGCAAGAGACCCAGTACTTC. Its translation: CASSLERPRLYSGVQETQYF.

CDR3 bases: TGTGCCAGCTCCCAGGACAGGGGCGAGCAGTACTTC. This translates into CASSQDRGEQYF. The chain uses TRBV18 and TRBJ2-7, with 9 bases lining up with TRBD1. This CDR3 region has 12 residues. The V gene end was trimmed by 6 bases and the J gene end by 6 bases; junction bases not matched to a gene: 3. CDR1 and CDR2 (germline): KGHSH, LQKENI.

The V call is TRBV25-1, the J call TRBJ2-5, with TRBD2 as a possible D gene (5 bases). This CDR3 spans 16 amino acids. V shed 6 bases and J shed 4 bases, with 21 bases lying between them. The germline CDR1 and CDR2 sequences are MGHDK and SYGVNS. CDR3 sequence: CASRSGGPKNGETQYF. The CDR3 coding sequence is TGTGCCAGCAGATCAGGAGGACCAAAAAATGGAGAGACCCAGTACTTC.

This clonotype was recorded a few times. The chain recombines TRBV28 with TRBJ2-7; 8 nucleotides line up with TRBD1. Germline CDR1 is MDHEN and CDR2 is SYDVKM. The CDR3 consists of 16 residues. J gave up 1 base and V 8 bases, and 13 bases lay outside the gene matches. CDR3 region: CASALTGTGASYEQYF. For the CDR3, the DNA is TGTGCCAGCGCCCTTACGGGGACAGGTGCATCCTACGAGCAGTACTTC.

This clonotype has a single count. The chain recombines TRBV12-3 or TRBV12-4 with TRBJ2-7, with 14 bases lining up with TRBD2. The CDR3 has 14 amino acids. The trim removed 4 bases at V and 7 bases at J, leaving 3 bases unmatched. The CDR3 DNA is TGTGCCAGCAGTTCGGGACTAGCGGGGGTTGAGCAGTACTTC. This sequence encodes CASSSGLAGVEQYF.

This chain joins TRBV6-1 and TRBJ1-5; tentative D call: TRBD1 (6 bases). Between the trimmed V and J ends, which lost 6 bases and 3 bases, there was a span of 15 bases. The CDR3 length is 15 residues. CDR1 is MNHNS, CDR2 SASEGT, per germline. The CDR3: CASRRNREPNQPQHF. Here the CDR3 DNA reads TGTGCCAGCAGACGGAACAGGGAACCCAATCAGCCCCAGCATTTT.

This clonotype was seen a few times. The genes are TRBV4-2 and TRBJ1-6; 7 bases fit TRBD1. The CDR3 loop spans 18 amino acids. In germline, CDR1 is LGHNA, CDR2 YNFKEQ. V lost 3 bases to trimming and J lost 1 base; unmatched junction nucleotides: 9. DNA for the CDR3: TGTGCCAGCAGCCAGAAACACCCAGGGGGATCCTATAATTCACCCCTCCACTTT. It yields the protein CASSQKHPGGSYNSPLHF.

The chain carries TRBV6-2 or TRBV6-3 and TRBJ1-4; D gene unclear. Germline loops: CDR1 MNHEY, CDR2 SVGEGT. V lost 7 bases and J lost 0, with 6 bases in between. The CDR3 is 13 amino acids. The DNA for the CDR3 is TGTGCCAGCACCGATGCAACTAATGAAAAACTGTTTTTT. Translation: CASTDATNEKLFF.

This clonotype occurred many times. The rearrangement joins TRBV7-9 to TRBJ2-1; D is ambiguous. CDR1 and CDR2 from the germline V gene are SEHNR and FQNEAQ (reference sequence). This CDR3 is built from 19 residues. V lost 2 bases and J 6 bases, leaving 26 bases between the germline ends. CDR3 protein: CASSLMDAPSATRSNEQFF. The CDR3 nucleotides read TGTGCCAGCAGCTTAATGGACGCACCCTCGGCTACAAGGAGCAATGAGCAGTTCTTC.

This clonotype was detected only a few times. This chain joins TRBV7-9 and TRBJ2-5; 7 bases map to TRBD2. The CDR3 extends over 14 amino acids. Germline V gives CDR1 SEHNR, CDR2 FQNEAQ (reference sequence). V dropped 5 bases and J dropped 2; count of bases not matched to a gene: 5. In DNA form, the CDR3 reads TGTGCCAGCAGCGTGGGGGGGGGACAAGAGACCCAGTACTTC. It translates to CASSVGGGQETQYF.

The V gene is TRBV6-2 or TRBV6-3, the J gene TRBJ1-1; a weak D match, TRBD1 (6 bases). Germline assignment: CDR1 MNHEY and CDR2 SVGEGT. This CDR3 has 15 residues. V lost 0 bases, J lost 4 bases, and 12 bases lay in between. The CDR3 is CASSYSQGAGTEAFF. In DNA form, the CDR3 reads TGTGCCAGCAGTTACTCACAGGGCGCCGGCACTGAAGCTTTCTTT.

This clonotype was detected a few times. This chain links TRBV27 with TRBJ2-2; D is unclear. Germline V lookup: CDR1 MNHEY, CDR2 SMNVEV (reference sequence). The CDR3 contains 14 residues. Trimming took 4 bases from V and 7 from J, leaving 13 bases between them. The chain's CDR3 is CASSSTDNFGELFF. The CDR3 DNA is TGTGCCAGCAGTTCCACAGATAATTTCGGGGAGCTGTTTTTT.

This clonotype was seen a handful of times. The chain has TRBV7-2 and TRBJ1-1, with a possible D match to TRBD1 (6 bases). Germline CDR1 and CDR2: SGHTA and FQGNSA. The CDR3 is 15 amino acids. Trimming took 6 bases from V and 3 from J, leaving 17 bases between them. The CDR3 nucleotides read TGTGCCAGCAGGGGAAGTCAGGGGTTTTACACTGAAGCTTTCTTT. It yields the protein CASRGSQGFYTEAFF.

The V call is TRBV7-8, the J call TRBJ1-6; maybe TRBD1 (6 bases). Deletions cut 5 bases from V and 7 bases from J, with 15 bases between. This CDR3 is built from 15 residues. Germline CDR1 SGHVS, CDR2 FQNEAQ. CDR3 nucleotides: TGTGCCAGCAGCCTATATACAGGGTCCAATTCACCCCTCCACTTT. It translates to CASSLYTGSNSPLHF.

The rearrangement links TRBV11-2 to TRBJ1-5; possible D gene TRBD1, 5 bases. Germline V gene lookup returns CDR1 SGHAT and CDR2 FQNNGV. Trimming took 5 bases from V and 8 from J, leaving 19 bases between them. The CDR3 length is 15 residues. The CDR3 sequence: CASSKSGGSLEPQHF. The CDR3 DNA sequence: TGTGCCAGCAGCAAAAGTGGGGGGTCGCTGGAGCCCCAGCATTTT.

There are many counts of this clonotype. The rearrangement joins TRBV2 to TRBJ1-1; D not certain. The ends were cut back, 6 bases at V and 0 bases at J, with 8 bases in the middle. Germline CDR1 and CDR2: SNHLY and FYNNEI. CDR3 length: 13 residues. CDR3 DNA sequence: TGTGCCAGCAGCTTAGGTTTGAACACTGAAGCTTTCTTT. Translation: CASSLGLNTEAFF.

This clonotype was recorded many times. The chain combines TRBV6-2 or TRBV6-3 with TRBJ2-7; D might be TRBD1 (6 bases). Trimming took 6 bases from V and 2 from J, leaving 17 bases between them. The CDR3 runs 15 residues. The germline CDR1 and CDR2 sequences are MNHEY and SVGEGT. Here the CDR3 reads CASSQTGTYAYEQYF. CDR3 bases: TGTGCCAGCAGCCAAACAGGGACCTATGCCTACGAGCAGTACTTC.

This clonotype was observed many times. V is TRBV7-8 and J is TRBJ2-5; a possible D gene is TRBD1 (6 bases). The CDR3 contains 14 residues. The ends were cut back, 5 bases at V and 4 bases at J, with 14 bases in the middle. Germline V gives CDR1 SGHVS, CDR2 FQNEAQ. The CDR3: CASSPTGLAETQYF. In DNA form, the CDR3 reads TGTGCCAGCAGCCCAACAGGGTTGGCAGAGACCCAGTACTTC.

This clonotype was picked up a small number of times. This chain connects TRBV7-9 to TRBJ2-7, with 7 bases aligning to TRBD1. The V and J ends lost 5 bases and 2 bases, in that order; junction bases with no gene match: 9. Germline CDR1 is SEHNR and CDR2 is FQNEAQ (reference sequence). The CDR3 runs to 15 residues. Written as DNA, the CDR3 is TGTGCCAGCAGCAATCTACCGCAGGGGGCCTACGAGCAGTACTTC. This sequence encodes CASSNLPQGAYEQYF.

Many counts were recorded for this clonotype. V and J are TRBV7-6 and TRBJ1-5; D unclear. V was pared by 5 bases and J by 0 bases, with 17 bases between. Germline V gives CDR1 SGHVS, CDR2 FNYEAQ. This CDR3 is built from 17 residues. In DNA form, the CDR3 reads TGTGCCAGCAGCCCAGAGGCAGGTTCATATAGCAATCAGCCCCAGCATTTT. Amino acids: CASSPEAGSYSNQPQHF.

The chain uses TRBV20-1 and TRBJ2-7; no definite D call. Trimming pared 0 bases from V and 2 bases from J, leaving 11 bases between. Germline assignment: CDR1 DFQATT and CDR2 SNEGSKA (reference sequence). This CDR3 region has 14 residues. This CDR3 is CSARDDGQAYEQYF. The CDR3 nucleotides read TGCAGTGCTAGAGATGATGGGCAGGCCTACGAGCAGTACTTC.

The chain has TRBV5-1 and TRBJ1-2, with D perhaps matching TRBD1 (6 bases). Trimming cost V 3 bases and J 4 bases, with 16 bases left between them. The CDR3 contains 15 residues. The germline V gene has CDR1 SGHRS and CDR2 YFSETQ. The DNA of the CDR3 is TGCGCCAGCAGCTCAGTTTTGGACAGAGCCTATGGCTACACCTTC. Its translation is CASSSVLDRAYGYTF.

The chain links TRBV7-9 to TRBJ2-5, with TRBD1 as a possible D gene (6 bases). V was pared by 1 base and J by 1 base, with 13 bases between. The CDR3 sequence is 16 residues long. Germline V lookup: CDR1 SEHNR, CDR2 FQNEAQ (reference sequence). The CDR3 DNA follows: TGTGCCAGCAGCTTAGACACAGGGCCCATCCAAGAGACCCAGTACTTC. Protein sequence: CASSLDTGPIQETQYF.

This clonotype came up a few times. J is TRBJ1-1 and V is TRBV20-1; 8 bases map to TRBD1. The CDR3 has 18 amino acids. The ends lost 0 bases at V and 5 bases at J; junction bases unmatched: 17. Germline CDR1 reads DFQATT; CDR2 reads SNEGSKA (reference sequence). The CDR3 loop reads CSARDRWEGVRGLTEAFF. The CDR3 DNA is TGCAGTGCTAGAGATAGGTGGGAAGGGGTCAGGGGGCTTACTGAAGCTTTCTTT.

This clonotype was counted between two and nine times. The chain employs TRBV7-6 and TRBJ1-4; D ambiguous. The CDR3 totals 15 residues. Germline CDR1 reads SGHVS; CDR2 reads FNYEAQ. The V and J ends lost 1 base and 8 bases respectively, with 14 bases between them. The CDR3 DNA reads as TGTGCCAGCAGCTTAGGGCCTGGGTTCCGGGAAAAACTGTTTTTT. This sequence encodes CASSLGPGFREKLFF.

The V call is TRBV19, the J call TRBJ2-1; tentatively, D is TRBD2 (5 bases). CDR1 is LNHDA and CDR2 is SQIVND in the germline V gene (reference sequence). The CDR3 is made up of 14 amino acids. The V end was cut by 5 bases, the J end by 3 bases, with 11 bases between. The CDR3 region has the DNA TGTGCCAGTAGTGAATGGGAGCGCTACAATGAGCAGTTCTTC. Amino acids: CASSEWERYNEQFF.

In this sample, this clonotype turned up a few times. V usage is TRBV12-3 or TRBV12-4 and J usage is TRBJ2-7; D possibly uses TRBD1 or TRBD2 (5 bases each). The V end was cut by 4 bases, the J end by 4 bases, with 14 bases between. The CDR3 runs to 14 residues. Here the CDR3 reads CASSYGEWGYEQYF. The CDR3 nucleotides read TGTGCCAGCAGTTACGGAGAGTGGGGGTACGAGCAGTACTTC.

A few counts support this clonotype. The chain uses TRBV7-3 and TRBJ1-1, with no clear D. The germline V gene has CDR1 SGHTA and CDR2 FQGTGA. The CDR3 loop spans 13 amino acids. The V end lost 5 bases, the J end lost 8 bases, and 15 bases lay between the germline ends. The CDR3 coding sequence is TGTGCCAGCAGCCCTTCCATCCAACACGAAGCTTTCTTT. This translates into CASSPSIQHEAFF. Full variable domain (outside the CDR3, taken from reference TRBV7-3 and TRBJ1-1): GAGVSQTPSNKVTEKGKYVELRCDPISGHTALYWYRQSLGQGPEFLIYFQGTGAADDSGLPNDRFFAVRPEGSVSTLKIQRTERGDSAVYLCASSPSIQHEAFFGQGTRLTVV.